This passage covers 17 T cell receptor beta chains from one sample sequenced in a study of T cell responses to AZD1222 COVID-19 vaccine. Profiling relied on immunoSEQ multiplex PCR, and the TCRdb table lists in-frame clones only, not all of them. The sample yields roughly 110,000 clones, roughly 92% seen once. This material consisted of peripheral blood, taken on day 0 of AZD1222 vaccination. The receptors derive from an adult in good health.

This chain joins TRBV4-1 and TRBJ1-2; 7 nucleotides line up with TRBD1. V was clipped by 0 bases and J by 9 bases; unmatched bases: 7. The CDR3 runs 14 residues. CDR1 and CDR2 (germline): MGHRA, YSYEKL. This CDR3 is CASSQEEGAGSYTF. In DNA, the CDR3 is TGCGCCAGCAGCCAAGAAGAGGGGGCAGGCAGCTACACCTTC.

In this sample, this clone turned up once. The chain has TRBV7-8 and TRBJ2-7; no definite D call. Germline CDR1 and CDR2: SGHVS and FQNEAQ. The CDR3 is 12 residues long. V lost 5 bases, J lost 6 bases, and 11 bases lay in between. CDR3 protein: CASSPRGGEQYF. The CDR3 coding sequence is TGTGCCAGCAGCCCGAGAGGCGGCGAGCAGTACTTC. Full variable domain (remainder filled in from reference TRBV7-8 and TRBJ2-7): GAGVSQSPRYKVAKRGQDVALRCDPISGHVSLFWYQQALGQGPEFLTYFQNEAQLDKSGLPSDRFFAERPEGSVSTLKIQRTQQEDSAVYLCASSPRGGEQYFGPGTRLTVT.

The chain is built from TRBV7-2 and TRBJ2-3, with D tentatively TRBD2 (6 bases). The V and J ends lost 3 bases and 1 base respectively, with 14 bases between them. The CDR3 has 16 amino acids. Germline V gene data show CDR1 as SGHTA and CDR2 as FQGNSA. The CDR3 DNA sequence: TGTGCCAGCAGCTTGGGCCGGGGGAGAGGCACAGATACGCAGTATTTT. The encoded protein is CASSLGRGRGTDTQYF. Full variable domain (rest looked up from reference TRBV7-2 and TRBJ2-3): GAGVSQSPSNKVTEKGKDVELRCDPISGHTALYWYRQSLGQGLEFLIYFQGNSAPDKSGLPSDRFSAERTGGSVSTLTIQRTQQEDSAVYLCASSLGRGRGTDTQYFGPGTRLTVL.

The gene calls are TRBV6-2 or TRBV6-3 and TRBJ1-1; D is perhaps TRBD1 (5 bases). This CDR3 spans 15 amino acids. Trimming pared 6 bases from V and 0 bases from J, leaving 14 bases between. Germline CDR1 MNHEY, CDR2 SVGEGT. The CDR3, as DNA: TGTGCCAGCAGCCGGATGACAGTCATGAACACTGAAGCTTTCTTT. It specifies CASSRMTVMNTEAFF.

The chain employs TRBV3-1 (or the pseudogene TRBV3-2) and TRBJ1-4; possibly TRBD1 for D (5 bases). The CDR3 has 16 amino acids. Germline V gene sequence: CDR1 LGHDT, CDR2 YNNKEL (reference sequence). V lost 4 bases and J 0 bases, leaving 12 bases between the germline ends. The CDR3 loop reads CASSRRQRTTNEKLFF. In DNA, the CDR3 is TGTGCCAGCAGCCGTAGACAGAGAACAACTAATGAAAAACTGTTTTTT.

The chain uses TRBV7-2 and TRBJ2-1, with 10 bases lining up with TRBD2. Per germline, CDR1 SGHTA and CDR2 FQGNSA. The J segment lost 2 bases and the V segment lost 4 bases, leaving 5 bases of the junction unmatched. The CDR3 is 16 residues long. CDR3 coding DNA: TGTGCCAGCAGCTATTCGCTAGCGGGAGCCTACAATGAGCAGTTCTTC. It codes for CASSYSLAGAYNEQFF.

Here the CDR3 DNA reads TGCGCCAGCATTGAAGCAGGGGGTCAGACCTACGAGCAGTACTTC. It is translated as CASIEAGGQTYEQYF. The chain carries TRBV10-1 and TRBJ2-7; 7 bases are shared with TRBD1. J lost 2 bases, V lost 7 bases, and 11 bases had no gene match. The germline gives CDR1 WNHNN, CDR2 SYGVQD (reference sequence). The CDR3 contains 15 residues.

V is TRBV28 and J is TRBJ1-2, with TRBD1 matching over 7 bases. Trimming took 8 bases from V and 4 from J; bases not matched to a gene: 7. The CDR3 totals 13 residues. Germline CDR1 MDHEN, CDR2 SYDVKM. The CDR3 coding sequence is TGTGCCAGCTTGACAGGGAAGGGCTATGGCTACACCTTC. As protein: CASLTGKGYGYTF.

The rearrangement uses TRBV7-6 and TRBJ2-7; D is unresolved. The V end was cut by 1 base, the J end by 6 bases, with 7 bases between. CDR1 is SGHVS, CDR2 FNYEAQ, per germline. The CDR3 loop spans 12 amino acids. This CDR3 reads CASSLVGFEQYF. CDR3 nucleotide sequence: TGTGCCAGCAGCTTAGTAGGGTTCGAGCAGTACTTC.

V usage is TRBV14 and J usage is TRBJ1-2; TRBD1 aligns across 8 bases. Germline CDR1 and CDR2: SGHDN and FVKESK. V shed 0 bases and J 4 bases; nucleotides not matched to a gene: 10. The CDR3 covers 17 residues. The CDR3 loop reads CASSQDLAGGVTYGYTF. In nucleotides, the CDR3 is TGTGCCAGCAGCCAAGATTTGGCAGGGGGCGTCACCTATGGCTACACCTTC.

V is TRBV30 and J is TRBJ2-1, with 14 nucleotides matching TRBD2. V lost 6 bases and J lost 0; bases outside the gene matches: 10. CDR1 is GTSNPN, CDR2 SVGIG, per germline (reference sequence). The CDR3 contains 18 residues. The CDR3 bases are TGTGCCTGCTCGGGACTAGCGGGGGCCCTTAGCTCCTACAATGAGCAGTTCTTC. Translating it yields CACSGLAGALSSYNEQFF. Combining the CDR3 with reference TRBV30 and TRBJ2-1 gives the whole variable domain SQTIHQWPATLVQPVGSPLSLECTVEGTSNPNLYWYRQAAGRGLQLLFYSVGIGQISSEVPQNLSASRPQDRQFILSSKKLLLSDSGFYLCACSGLAGALSSYNEQFFGPGTRLTVL.

The table lists this clone with a count of one. V is TRBV3-1 (or the pseudogene TRBV3-2) and J is TRBJ2-1; D may be TRBD2 (5 bases). Germline CDR1 and CDR2: LGHDT and YNNKEL (reference sequence). Trimming cost V 5 bases and J 1 base, with 18 bases left between them. This CDR3 region has 17 residues. This CDR3 is CASSITEGHGSYNEQFF. The CDR3 nucleotides are TGTGCCAGCAGCATAACAGAGGGCCACGGATCCTACAATGAGCAGTTCTTC.

The rearrangement joins TRBV5-1 to TRBJ2-2; 8 nucleotides agree with TRBD1. The CDR3 is 17 residues long. Trimming removed 0 bases from V and 1 base from J; junction bases left unmatched: 5. Germline V gene lookup returns CDR1 SGHRS and CDR2 YFSETQ. CDR3 sequence: CASSLGDGTGNTGELFF. The CDR3 DNA sequence: TGCGCCAGCAGCTTGGGGGATGGGACAGGGAACACCGGGGAGCTGTTTTTT.

The rearrangement joins TRBV6-5 to TRBJ1-5, with TRBD1 identical over 8 bases. The V gene's germline CDR1 is MNHEY and CDR2 SVGAGI. With V trimmed by 5 bases and J by 5 bases, 5 bases remained unmatched. This CDR3 has 14 residues. The CDR3 DNA follows: TGTGCCAGCAGTCAACGACAGGGGCATCAGCCCCAGCATTTT. Its protein product is CASSQRQGHQPQHF.

The chain recombines TRBV21-1 with TRBJ2-7; TRBD1 is taken as the D call from the table, unchecked against the DNA. TRBV21-1 is recorded as a pseudogene. The CDR3 spans 10 residues. CDR3 nucleotides: TGTCCCGCAGGGTCCTACGAGCAGTACTTC. This gives the protein CPAGSYEQYF.

V and J are TRBV12-3 or TRBV12-4 and TRBJ2-7; unclear D gene. CDR3 length: 11 residues. Trimming took off 6 bases at V and 6 bases at J, with 9 bases between the two ends. The CDR3 coding sequence is TGTGCCAGCAGCTCCAGTCCCGAGCAGTACTTC. Its protein product is CASSSSPEQYF.

This chain joins TRBV7-9 and TRBJ2-1; 9 bases agree with TRBD2. The length of the CDR3 is 18 residues. V lost 5 bases and J lost 5; bases outside the gene matches: 16. Germline V gene data show CDR1 as SEHNR and CDR2 as FQNEAQ (reference sequence). CDR3 DNA: TGTGCCAGCAGCGGCGCGGGGGGGCCGTATTCCGGGAACAATGAGCAGTTCTTC. Protein product: CASSGAGGPYSGNNEQFF.